The 2 T cell receptor beta chains below all came from one sample that was sequenced in a study of blood T cell repertoires in COVID-19. Profiling relied on immunoSEQ multiplex PCR, and the TCRdb table lists in-frame clones only, not all of them. Found here are 250,000 or so clones, more than 75% of them singletons; the top ten hold roughly 4.9%. Sequenced input: peripheral blood. The receptor set was obtained from a woman in her sixties or seventies with COVID-19, enrolled during active disease.

The rearrangement links TRBV11-2 to TRBJ2-3; D perhaps matches TRBD2 (5 bases). Germline V CDR1 and CDR2: SGHAT, FQNNGV. CDR3 length equals 16 residues. Trimming left V 3 bases short and J 6 bases short, with 19 bases between. CDR3 sequence: CASSFPSSGARDTQYF. The CDR3 DNA is TGTGCCAGCAGCTTTCCTTCCAGCGGAGCCAGGGATACGCAGTATTTT.

The rearrangement uses TRBV11-1 and TRBJ1-1; TRBD1 aligns across 7 bases. Germline V CDR1 and CDR2: SGHAT, FQDESV (reference sequence). The CDR3 consists of 15 residues. The V segment lost 6 bases and the J segment 2 bases; nucleotides outside the gene matches: 9. The CDR3 region has the DNA TGTGCCAGCAGGGACAGGCTGGGGGCCAACACTGAAGCTTTCTTT. Translated: CASRDRLGANTEAFF. Looking up the rest from reference TRBV11-1 and TRBJ1-1 gives the full variable domain: EAEVAQSPRYKITEKSQAVAFWCDPISGHATLYWYRQILGQGPELLVQFQDESVVDDSQLPKDRFSAERLKGVDSTLKIQPAELGDSAMYLCASRDRLGANTEAFFGQGTRLTVV.